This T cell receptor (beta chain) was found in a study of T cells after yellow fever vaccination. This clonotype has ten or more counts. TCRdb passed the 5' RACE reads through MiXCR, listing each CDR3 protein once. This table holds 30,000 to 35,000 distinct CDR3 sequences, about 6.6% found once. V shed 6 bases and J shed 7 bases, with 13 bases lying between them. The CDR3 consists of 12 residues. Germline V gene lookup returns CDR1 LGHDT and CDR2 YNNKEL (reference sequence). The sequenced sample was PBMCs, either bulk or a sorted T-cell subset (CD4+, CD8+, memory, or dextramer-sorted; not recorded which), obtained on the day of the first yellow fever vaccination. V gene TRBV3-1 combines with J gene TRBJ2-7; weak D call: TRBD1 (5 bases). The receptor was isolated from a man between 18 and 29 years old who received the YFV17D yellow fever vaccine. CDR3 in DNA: TGTGCCAGCAGTCCCATGGGGCAGGAGCAGTACTTC. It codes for CASSPMGQEQYF.